The rows below give T cell receptor beta chains drawn from one sample of a study of CD8 T cells in ankylosing spondylitis. Via MiXCR, TCRdb re-called the 5' RACE reads, giving one row per CDR3 protein. The table lists roughly 220,000 distinct CDR3 sequences, roughly 18% of them singletons. Sequenced sample: blood, either unsorted or a sorted T cell fraction (not recorded which). The receptors originated from a male donor with ankylosing spondylitis. Each CDR3 is given with its conserved first and last residue. Fields, in order: V gene, J gene, CDR3 protein.

V: TRBV5-1; J: TRBJ1-1; CDR3: CASSGRGGDTEAFF
V: TRBV5-6; J: TRBJ1-1; CDR3: CASSSRNLMNTEAFF
V: TRBV6-2/TRBV6-3; J: TRBJ1-1; CDR3: CASSDTGRTEAFF
V: TRBV13; J: TRBJ2-2; CDR3: CASSLRLAGAGELFF
V: TRBV4-2; J: TRBJ2-1; CDR3: CASSPLAGAYNEQFF
V: TRBV28; J: TRBJ2-3; CDR3: CASSSLREISTDTQYF
V: TRBV7-9; J: TRBJ2-5; CDR3: CASSSNSGSLLATQYF
V: TRBV4-1; J: TRBJ2-1; CDR3: CASSLREGGINEQFF
V: TRBV11-2; J: TRBJ2-2; CDR3: CASSLTPGRYGELFF
V: TRBV5-6; J: TRBJ2-5; CDR3: CASSLRWAAETQYF
V: TRBV13; J: TRBJ1-1; CDR3: CASSLGHSNTEAFF
V: TRBV19; J: TRBJ2-2; CDR3: CASSGAENTGELFF
V: TRBV12-3/TRBV12-4; J: TRBJ2-1; CDR3: CASSLALFRDKQFF
V: TRBV4-2; J: TRBJ2-7; CDR3: CASSQGGVGITYEQYF
V: TRBV30; J: TRBJ2-7; CDR3: CAWSGHTYEQYF
V: TRBV10-2; J: TRBJ1-1; CDR3: CASSESGQNTEAFF
V: TRBV18; J: TRBJ2-7; CDR3: CASSPRDREAYEQYF
V: TRBV12-3/TRBV12-4; J: TRBJ2-3; CDR3: CASSLVQGGHTDTQYF
V: TRBV12-3/TRBV12-4; J: TRBJ1-2; CDR3: CASSLAGGTGGYGYTF
V: TRBV20-1; J: TRBJ2-1; CDR3: CSAPDYPHNEQLF
V: TRBV4-3; J: TRBJ2-6; CDR3: CASSQEYPELGDVLTF
V: TRBV12-3/TRBV12-4; J: TRBJ2-7; CDR3: CASSHRDSIYEQYF
V: TRBV4-2; J: TRBJ2-7; CDR3: CASRGLAGGSYEQYF
V: TRBV7-9; J: TRBJ2-7; CDR3: CASSPERVYEQYF
V: TRBV29-1; J: TRBJ2-5; CDR3: CSVEGASGRDRETQYF
V: TRBV9; J: TRBJ2-1; CDR3: CASSVTPGLAGVSYNEQFF
V: TRBV11-2; J: TRBJ1-1; CDR3: CASSLDHDRGDTEAFF
V: TRBV4-1; J: TRBJ1-2; CDR3: CASSQDPGGDYGYTF
V: TRBV29-1; J: TRBJ2-2; CDR3: CSGSGRGTGELFF
V: TRBV20-1; J: TRBJ2-7; CDR3: CSASAPGLSSYEQYF
V: TRBV7-9; J: TRBJ1-3; CDR3: CASSLGQGADGNTIYF
V: TRBV5-1; J: TRBJ1-1; CDR3: CASSFRTGGNTEAFF
V: TRBV12-3/TRBV12-4; J: TRBJ2-7; CDR3: CASTGDRGYEQYF
V: TRBV27; J: TRBJ1-1; CDR3: CASSPYRGHATEAFF
V: TRBV28; J: TRBJ2-1; CDR3: CASSSPSSYNEQFF
V: TRBV5-6; J: TRBJ2-1; CDR3: CASSFTISYNEQFF
V: TRBV27; J: TRBJ2-7; CDR3: CASSLSGVPYEQYF
V: TRBV20-1; J: TRBJ2-3; CDR3: CSARDNTDTQYF
V: TRBV7-8; J: TRBJ1-1; CDR3: CASSVDWDTEAFF
V: TRBV29-1; J: TRBJ2-5; CDR3: CSVDKGQETQYF
V: TRBV12-3/TRBV12-4; J: TRBJ2-2; CDR3: CASSFPLGAGGLGELFF
V: TRBV4-3; J: TRBJ2-3; CDR3: CASSQAEGDLTDTQYF
V: TRBV14; J: TRBJ2-7; CDR3: CASSQEPGSYEQYF
V: TRBV10-1; J: TRBJ2-2; CDR3: CASSESKLAGSTGELFF